This T cell receptor beta chain is from a study of blood T cell repertoires in COVID-19. As for the study in general: Sites across the United States, Italy and Spain contributed samples from acute and convalescent COVID-19. Sample material is recorded as cDNA or gDNA derived from T cells, B-cell-depleted T cells, or PBMCs.

CDR1 SQVTM and CDR2 ANQGSEA come from the germline V gene. J was trimmed by 5 bases and V by 6 bases; bases with no gene match: 16. This CDR3 contains 17 residues. Authors' processing steps: Cell counts per sample came from amplifying reference gene primers. Using immunoSEQ multiplex PCR, the repertoire was profiled, and TCRdb retains in-frame clones only, with some absent. V, J and clone size are those of that table, while D and trimming were read from the DNA. The data contain around 42,000 clones, about 79% of them singletons. This receptor was obtained from a woman in her fifties or sixties with acute or convalescent COVID-19. J is TRBJ2-1 and V is TRBV29-1; the match to TRBD2 covers 10 bases. The sample consisted of peripheral blood. The CDR3 bases are TGCAGCGTCATAACTAGCGGGGTTATTAAAAGAGACAATGAGCAGTTCTTC. Translated: CSVITSGVIKRDNEQFF.